This T cell receptor beta chain was found in a study of blood T cells in healthy people across ages. A J-beta primer mix and a sample-barcoded 5' primer were used in a second PCR of about 7 to 12 cycles. TCRdb reprocessed the 5' RACE reads via MiXCR and lists one record per CDR3 protein. The sample includes approximately 810,000 distinct CDR3 sequences, roughly 34% of them seen just once. The sample providers were healthy Caucasian people from Russia, aged about 6 to 90. Drawing of peripheral blood yielded ten milliliters from each donor. V dropped 6 bases and J dropped 4 bases, with 13 bases sitting between them. The CDR3 runs 13 residues.

This chain uses TRBV12-3 or TRBV12-4 with TRBJ2-7; a weak D match, TRBD1 (5 bases). The source of this sequence is a man aged 18 to 30 in good health. Sequencing was done on a sample of blood. The CDR3 DNA reads as TGTGCCAGCAGCCCTAACGCAGGGTACGAGCAGTACTTC. This translates into CASSPNAGYEQYF.